Below, 2 T cell receptor beta chains from the same sample are listed, as sequenced in a study of cytomegalovirus exposure and HLA in healthy donors (dated by TCRdb to 2017 to 2019). Library creation used the immunoSEQ multiplex PCR assay. A mixture of 60 forward primers for TCR Vbeta segments and 13 reverse primers for TCR Jbeta segments was used in the multiplex PCR. This immuneACCESS table, as held by TCRdb, lists in-frame sequences with V and J called but not all clones. Of the missing ones, under half trace to an unresolved V gene in checked studies; the others have no known cause. The sample yields more than 140,000 clones; more than 60% were counted once. About 3% of the sample comes from the top ten. Material: PBMCs. All receptors come from a man aged 35 to 55 in good health and CMV-seronegative.

The chain recombines TRBV2 with TRBJ2-5; unclear D gene. Germline V lookup: CDR1 SNHLY, CDR2 FYNNEI. The germline V and J ends were trimmed by 6 bases and 5 bases, with 10 bases remaining between them. The CDR3 sequence is 12 residues long. The CDR3 is CASRSSEETQYF. CDR3 coding DNA: TGTGCCAGCAGGAGCAGCGAGGAGACCCAGTACTTC.

The rearrangement links TRBV5-1 to TRBJ2-3; D remains unclear. V lost 1 base and J 2 bases, leaving 8 bases between the germline ends. Germline loops: CDR1 SGHRS, CDR2 YFSETQ. This CDR3 is 14 amino acids long. CDR3 sequence: CASSLSGATDTQYF. CDR3 DNA: TGCGCCAGCAGCTTGAGTGGAGCCACAGATACGCAGTATTTT. Looking up the rest from reference TRBV5-1 and TRBJ2-3 gives the full variable domain: KAGVTQTPRYLIKTRGQQVTLSCSPISGHRSVSWYQQTPGQGLQFLFEYFSETQRNKGNFPGRFSGRQFSNSRSEMNVSTLELGDSALYLCASSLSGATDTQYFGPGTRLTVL.